The 12 T cell receptor beta chains below were found in one sample sequenced in a study of blood T cells in healthy people across ages. A J-beta primer mix and a sample-barcoded 5' primer were used in a second PCR of roughly 6 to 11 cycles. From the 5' RACE reads, TCRdb called clonotypes with MiXCR, one entry per CDR3 protein. The table has fewer than 950,000 distinct CDR3 sequences, roughly 50% seen once; the top ten hold approximately 40%. The sample taken for sequencing was blood. Receptors were obtained from an elderly man in good health.

The chain combines TRBV6-5 with TRBJ2-4, with 8 bases lining up with TRBD1. The better agreement between TRBJ2-7 and the DNA end casts doubt on the J call. Looked up from germline, CDR1 is MNHEY and CDR2 is SVGAGI. This CDR3 comprises 14 residues. CDR3 coding DNA: TGTGCCAGCAGTTATAAGGACAGGGCTTACGAGCAGTACTTC. Translation gives CASSYKDRAYEQYF.

The CDR3 coding sequence is TGTGCCATCGAAAAGGCGGGGACCTACGAGCAGTACTTC. It is translated as CAIEKAGTYEQYF. This chain uses TRBV10-3 with TRBJ2-7; D perhaps matches TRBD2 (6 bases). This CDR3 has 13 residues. Deletions cut 8 bases from V and 2 bases from J, with 13 bases between. CDR1 and CDR2 from the germline V gene are ENHRY and SYGVKD.

The chain uses TRBV12-3 or TRBV12-4 and TRBJ2-1; no clear D gene. The germline V and J ends were trimmed by 8 bases and 7 bases, with 12 bases remaining between them. The CDR3 extends over 12 amino acids. DNA for the CDR3: TGTGCCAGCGTCCGCTTAGGGAATGAGCAGTTCTTC. The encoded protein is CASVRLGNEQFF.

This clonotype was counted only a few times. CDR3 loop: CSVRYPGQKETQYF. CDR3 nucleotides: TGCAGCGTAAGATACCCGGGACAGAAAGAGACCCAGTACTTC. The chain links TRBV29-1 to TRBJ2-5; TRBD1 agrees at 7 bases. V was clipped by 6 bases and J by 3 bases; unmatched bases: 10. The V gene's germline CDR1 is SQVTM and CDR2 ANQGSEA. This CDR3 contains 14 residues.

This sequence joins TRBV9 and TRBJ2-7; 9 bases fit TRBD2. With V trimmed by 5 bases and J by 4 bases, 10 bases remained unmatched. The CDR3 covers 15 residues. Per germline, CDR1 SGDLS and CDR2 YYNGEE. This chain's CDR3 is CASSVSGLARYEQYF. The CDR3 nucleotides read TGTGCCAGCAGTGTATCGGGACTAGCACGGTACGAGCAGTACTTC.

The CDR3 region is CASSHGDRGTGANVLTF. CDR3 nucleotides: TGTGCCAGCAGTCACGGAGACAGGGGGACTGGGGCCAACGTCCTGACTTTC. The rearrangement uses TRBV6-6 and TRBJ2-6; 9 bases agree with TRBD1. Germline-derived CDR1 and CDR2 are MNHNY and SVGAGI (reference sequence). The CDR3 has 17 residues. V was pared by 5 bases and J by 2 bases, with 7 bases of the junction left unmatched.

The sample holds a few counts of this clonotype. The chain is built from TRBV20-1 and TRBJ2-7; TRBD1 matches 7 bases. The CDR3 consists of 15 residues. V trimming: 0 bases; J trimming: 9 bases; junction bases outside the gene matches: 14. The germline CDR1 and CDR2 sequences are DFQATT and SNEGSKA (reference sequence). Here the CDR3 reads CSARDHRGGNERQYF. The CDR3, as DNA: TGCAGTGCTAGAGATCACAGGGGTGGTAACGAGCGGCAGTACTTC.

This clonotype came up a few times. The rearrangement links TRBV7-2 to TRBJ2-7; D might be TRBD1 or TRBD2, each matching 5 bases. The V gene lost 5 bases and the J gene lost 4 bases, with 27 bases spanning the gap. The germline V gene has CDR1 SGHTA and CDR2 FQGNSA. This CDR3 is built from 18 residues. The CDR3 reads CASSRLPGLAGILYEQYF. The CDR3 region has the DNA TGTGCCAGCAGCAGACTCCCGGGATTGGCAGGGATCCTTTACGAGCAGTACTTC.

The rearrangement links TRBV20-1 to TRBJ2-7, with 9 bases that match TRBD1. V was clipped by 5 bases and J by 4 bases; unmatched bases: 6. Germline loops: CDR1 DFQATT, CDR2 SNEGSKA (reference sequence). The CDR3 consists of 13 residues. The CDR3 DNA is TGCAGTGCTTTCGGACAGGGGTGGTACGAGCAGTACTTC. Translating gives CSAFGQGWYEQYF.

The gene calls are TRBV7-3 and TRBJ2-3, with a tentative D call TRBD2 (6 bases). The CDR3 spans 14 residues. CDR1 SGHTA and CDR2 FQGTGA come from the germline V gene. The V and J ends lost 2 bases and 8 bases respectively, with 14 bases between them. CDR3 sequence: CASSLGGLPSTQYF. The DNA for the CDR3 is TGTGCCAGCAGCTTAGGGGGACTTCCCTCTACGCAGTATTTT.

The chain couples TRBV6-5 to TRBJ2-1; TRBD1 aligns across 8 bases. The germline CDR1 and CDR2 sequences are MNHEY and SVGAGI. The CDR3 is 12 residues long. Written as DNA, the CDR3 is TGTGCAACGACAGGGGTTGGCAATGAGCAGTTCTTC. It codes for CATTGVGNEQFF.

This clonotype has only a few counts. The chain is built from TRBV28 and TRBJ1-1, with TRBD1 matching 10 bases. The CDR3 runs to 12 residues. Germline lookup yields CDR1 MDHEN and CDR2 SYDVKM. Losses at the gene ends were 6 bases for V and 12 bases for J; bases not matched to a gene: 7. CDR3 bases: TGTGCCAGCAGCCCGGGACAGGGGATGACTTTCTTT. Its translation is CASSPGQGMTFF.